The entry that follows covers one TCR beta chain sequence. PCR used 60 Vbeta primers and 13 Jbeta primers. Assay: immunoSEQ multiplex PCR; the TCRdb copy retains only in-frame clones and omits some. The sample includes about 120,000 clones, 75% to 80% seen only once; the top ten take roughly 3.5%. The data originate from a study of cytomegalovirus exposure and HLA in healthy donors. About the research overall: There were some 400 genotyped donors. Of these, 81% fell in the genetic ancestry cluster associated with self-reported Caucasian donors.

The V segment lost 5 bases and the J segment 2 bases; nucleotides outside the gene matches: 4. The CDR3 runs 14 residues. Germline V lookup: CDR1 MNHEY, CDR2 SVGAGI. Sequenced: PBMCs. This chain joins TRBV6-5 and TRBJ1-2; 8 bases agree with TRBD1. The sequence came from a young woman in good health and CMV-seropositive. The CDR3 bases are TGTGCCAGCAGTCACAGGGGGACGAACTATGGCTACACCTTC. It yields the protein CASSHRGTNYGYTF.